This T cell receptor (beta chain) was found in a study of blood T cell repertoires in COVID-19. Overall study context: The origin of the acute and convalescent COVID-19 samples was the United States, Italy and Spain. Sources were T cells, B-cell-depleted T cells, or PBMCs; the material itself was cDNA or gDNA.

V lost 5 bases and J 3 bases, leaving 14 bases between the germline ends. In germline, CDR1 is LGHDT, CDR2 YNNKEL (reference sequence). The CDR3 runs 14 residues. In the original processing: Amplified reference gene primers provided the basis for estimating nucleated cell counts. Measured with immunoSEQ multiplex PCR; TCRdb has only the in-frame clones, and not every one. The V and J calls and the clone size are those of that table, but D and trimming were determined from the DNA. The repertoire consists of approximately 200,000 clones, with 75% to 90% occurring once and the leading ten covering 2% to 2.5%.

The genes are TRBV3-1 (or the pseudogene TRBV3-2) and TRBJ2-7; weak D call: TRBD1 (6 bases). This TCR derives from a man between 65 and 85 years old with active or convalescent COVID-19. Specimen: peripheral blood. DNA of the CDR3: TGTGCCAGCAGCAAAGGGTGGACAGACTACGAGCAGTACTTC. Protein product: CASSKGWTDYEQYF.